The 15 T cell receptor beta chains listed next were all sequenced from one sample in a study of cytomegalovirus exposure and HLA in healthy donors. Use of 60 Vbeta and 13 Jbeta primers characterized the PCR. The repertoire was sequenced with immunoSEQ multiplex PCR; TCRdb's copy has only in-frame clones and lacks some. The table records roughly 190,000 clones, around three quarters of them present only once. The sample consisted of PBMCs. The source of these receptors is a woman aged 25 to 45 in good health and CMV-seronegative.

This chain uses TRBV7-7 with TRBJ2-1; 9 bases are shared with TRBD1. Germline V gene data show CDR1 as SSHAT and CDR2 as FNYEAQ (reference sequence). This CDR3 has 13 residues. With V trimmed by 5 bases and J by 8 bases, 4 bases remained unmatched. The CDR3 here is CASSPDRGDEQFF. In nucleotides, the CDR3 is TGTGCCAGCAGCCCGGACAGGGGTGATGAGCAGTTCTTC. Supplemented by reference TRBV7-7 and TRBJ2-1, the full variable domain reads GAGVSQSPRYKVTKRGQDVTLRCDPISSHATLYWYQQALGQGPEFLTYFNYEAQPDKSGLPSDRFSAERPEGSISTLTIQRTEQRDSAMYRCASSPDRGDEQFFGPGTRLTVL.

CDR3 sequence reads: CASSPTGGIQPQHF. CDR3 nucleotide sequence: TGCGCCAGCAGCCCTACAGGGGGCATTCAGCCCCAGCATTTT. The rearrangement links TRBV5-1 to TRBJ1-5; 9 nucleotides line up with TRBD1. V was clipped by 4 bases and J by 6 bases; unmatched bases: 5. Germline CDR1 SGHRS, CDR2 YFSETQ. The CDR3 runs to 14 residues.

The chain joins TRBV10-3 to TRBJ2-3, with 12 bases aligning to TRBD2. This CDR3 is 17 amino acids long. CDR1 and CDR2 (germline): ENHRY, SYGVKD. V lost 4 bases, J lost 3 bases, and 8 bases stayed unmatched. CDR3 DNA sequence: TGTGCCATCAGTGGAGCTAGCGGGAGGGCCGGGACAGATACGCAGTATTTT. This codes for CAISGASGRAGTDTQYF.

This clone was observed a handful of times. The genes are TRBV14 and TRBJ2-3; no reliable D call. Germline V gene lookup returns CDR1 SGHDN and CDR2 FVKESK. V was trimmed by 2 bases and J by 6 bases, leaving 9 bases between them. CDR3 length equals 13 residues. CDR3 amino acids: CASSQTLGDTQYF. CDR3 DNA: TGTGCCAGCAGCCAAACCCTCGGGGATACGCAGTATTTT.

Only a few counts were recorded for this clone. CDR3 sequence reads: CASSRDRGAYNEQFF. The CDR3 DNA reads as TGTGCCAGCTCAAGAGACAGGGGCGCCTACAATGAGCAGTTCTTC. This rearrangement joins TRBV2 to TRBJ2-1; TRBD1 agrees at 8 bases. Germline V gene sequence: CDR1 SNHLY, CDR2 FYNNEI. The V and J ends lost 8 bases and 2 bases, in that order; junction bases with no gene match: 8. The length of the CDR3 is 15 residues.

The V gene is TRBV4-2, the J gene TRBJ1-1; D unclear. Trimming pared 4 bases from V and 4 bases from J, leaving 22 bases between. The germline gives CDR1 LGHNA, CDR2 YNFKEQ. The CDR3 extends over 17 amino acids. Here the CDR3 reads CASSPSWLSQDGTEAFF. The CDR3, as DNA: TGTGCCAGCAGCCCCTCCTGGTTGAGCCAAGATGGCACTGAAGCTTTCTTT.

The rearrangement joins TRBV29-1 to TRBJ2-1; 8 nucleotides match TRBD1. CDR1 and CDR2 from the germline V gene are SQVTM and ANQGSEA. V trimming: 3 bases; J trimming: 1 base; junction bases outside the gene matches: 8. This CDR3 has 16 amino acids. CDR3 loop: CSVEDTRQGSYNEQFF. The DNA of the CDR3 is TGCAGCGTTGAGGACACTAGACAGGGGTCCTACAATGAGCAGTTCTTC.

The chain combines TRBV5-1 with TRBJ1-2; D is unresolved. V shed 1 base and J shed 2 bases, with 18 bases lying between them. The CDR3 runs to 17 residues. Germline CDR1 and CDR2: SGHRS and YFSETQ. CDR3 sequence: CASSLMASGTSNYGYTF. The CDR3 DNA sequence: TGCGCCAGCAGCTTGATGGCCTCAGGCACCTCGAACTATGGCTACACCTTC.

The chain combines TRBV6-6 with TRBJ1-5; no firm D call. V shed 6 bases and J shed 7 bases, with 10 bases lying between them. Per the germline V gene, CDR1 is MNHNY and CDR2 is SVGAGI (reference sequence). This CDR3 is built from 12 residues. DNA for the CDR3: TGTGCCAGCAGCACCACCCGGCAGCCCCAGCATTTT. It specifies CASSTTRQPQHF.

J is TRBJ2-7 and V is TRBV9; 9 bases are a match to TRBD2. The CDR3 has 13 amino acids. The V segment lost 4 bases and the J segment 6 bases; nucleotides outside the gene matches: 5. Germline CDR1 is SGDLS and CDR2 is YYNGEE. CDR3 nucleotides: TGTGCCAGCAGCTTCGGGACTAGCACCGAGCAGTACTTC. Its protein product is CASSFGTSTEQYF.

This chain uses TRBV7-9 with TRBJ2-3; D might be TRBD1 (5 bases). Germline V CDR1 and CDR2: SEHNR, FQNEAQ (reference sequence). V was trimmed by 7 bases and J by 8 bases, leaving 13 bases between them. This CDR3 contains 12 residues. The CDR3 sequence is CASTYPRGTQYF. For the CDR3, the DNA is TGTGCCAGCACCTACCCTAGGGGTACGCAGTATTTT.

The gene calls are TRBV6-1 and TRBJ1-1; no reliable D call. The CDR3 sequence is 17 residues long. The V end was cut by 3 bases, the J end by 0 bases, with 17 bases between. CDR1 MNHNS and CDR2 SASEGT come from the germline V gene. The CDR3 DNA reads TGTGCCAGCAGTGAGTTGGTGAGGGTAGGAATGAACACTGAAGCTTTCTTT. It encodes CASSELVRVGMNTEAFF.

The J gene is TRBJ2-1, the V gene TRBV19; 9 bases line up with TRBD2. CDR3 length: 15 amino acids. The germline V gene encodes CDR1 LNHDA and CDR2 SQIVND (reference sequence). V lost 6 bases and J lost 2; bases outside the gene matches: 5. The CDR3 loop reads CASSPTSGTYNEQFF. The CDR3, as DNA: TGTGCCAGTAGCCCGACTAGCGGCACCTACAATGAGCAGTTCTTC.

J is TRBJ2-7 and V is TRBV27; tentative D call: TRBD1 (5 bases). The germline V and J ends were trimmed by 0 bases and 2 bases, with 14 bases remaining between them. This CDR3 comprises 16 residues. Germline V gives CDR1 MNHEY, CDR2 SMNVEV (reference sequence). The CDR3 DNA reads TGTGCCAGCAGTTTATCGGCAGGGATAATCCCCTACGAGCAGTACTTC. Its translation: CASSLSAGIIPYEQYF.

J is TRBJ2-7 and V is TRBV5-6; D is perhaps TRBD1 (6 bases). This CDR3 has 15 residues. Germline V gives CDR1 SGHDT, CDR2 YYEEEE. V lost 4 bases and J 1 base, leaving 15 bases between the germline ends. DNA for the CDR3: TGTGCCAGCAGCACCAGGGGATTACCTTCCTACGAGCAGTACTTC. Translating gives CASSTRGLPSYEQYF.